The next 28 T cell receptor beta chains were all read from a single sample in a study of T-cell memory formation after mild COVID-19. TCRdb re-analysed the 5' RACE reads in MiXCR, keeping a single row per CDR3 protein. The sample contains 300,000 to 350,000 distinct CDR3 sequences, 10% to 15% of which appear only once. The sequencing sample was made of PBMCs or a T cell subset sorted from them (not recorded which). The source of these receptors is a man younger than 35 who had mild COVID-19 (a few samples of this study predate the infection). Cell type and time point are not known.

This clonotype was counted between two and nine times. J is TRBJ1-5 and V is TRBV2; D call uncertain. From germline, CDR1 is SNHLY and CDR2 FYNNEI. The V end was cut by 0 bases, the J end by 5 bases, with 8 bases between. This CDR3 spans 14 amino acids. The CDR3 bases are TGTGCCAGCAGTGAAGCGACGGTGGATCAGCCCCAGCATTTT. Its protein product is CASSEATVDQPQHF.

The V call is TRBV7-6, the J call TRBJ2-3, with 7 nucleotides matching TRBD2. V lost 8 bases and J lost 6; bases outside the gene matches: 8. The CDR3 covers 13 residues. Germline V lookup: CDR1 SGHVS, CDR2 FNYEAQ. The chain's CDR3 is CASAPGGLDTQYF. In DNA, the CDR3 is TGTGCCAGCGCACCCGGGGGGTTGGATACGCAGTATTTT.

This clonotype appeared a few times. The rearrangement joins TRBV6-6 to TRBJ2-5; 7 nucleotides match TRBD1. V trimming: 6 bases; J trimming: 5 bases; junction bases outside the gene matches: 12. Germline CDR1 reads MNHNY; CDR2 reads SVGAGI (reference sequence). The CDR3 consists of 15 residues. DNA of the CDR3: TGTGCCAGCAGCCCCCGGACAGGCTATTTGGAGACCCAGTACTTC. Translation: CASSPRTGYLETQYF.

The genes are TRBV27 and TRBJ1-2, with a weak D call TRBD1 (6 bases). V lost 4 bases, J lost 3 bases, and 18 bases lay in between. The germline gives CDR1 MNHEY, CDR2 SMNVEV (reference sequence). The CDR3 is 16 residues long. The CDR3 region has the DNA TGTGCCAGCAGTTATAGTATATTCAGGGGCCACTATGGCTACACCTTC. Translated, it gives CASSYSIFRGHYGYTF.

This clonotype was observed a handful of times. The chain joins TRBV28 to TRBJ2-2, with 9 bases aligning to TRBD1. The J segment lost 2 bases and the V segment lost 6 bases, leaving 7 bases of the junction unmatched. This CDR3 contains 16 residues. CDR1 and CDR2 from the germline V gene are MDHEN and SYDVKM. The CDR3 DNA sequence: TGTGCCAGCAGACTAGGGACAGGGATTAACACCGGGGAGCTGTTTTTT. Translated: CASRLGTGINTGELFF.

This clonotype was counted between two and nine times. The chain recombines TRBV7-2 with TRBJ2-7; D remains ambiguous. The CDR3 covers 14 residues. V lost 8 bases and J 3 bases, leaving 17 bases between the germline ends. Looked up from germline, CDR1 is SGHTA and CDR2 is FQGNSA. The CDR3 DNA sequence: TGTGCCAGCGGATCAGTGACCTCTGGCTACGAGCAGTACGTC. Protein product: CASGSVTSGYEQYV.

The chain joins TRBV6-1 to TRBJ2-3; 7 positions match TRBD2. This CDR3 region has 16 residues. Germline CDR1 is MNHNS and CDR2 is SASEGT. After removal of 3 bases from V and 1 base from J, the junction contained 7 bases not matched to a gene. The CDR3, as DNA: TGTGCCAGCAGTGACAGCGGGACCTCACGCACAGATACGCAGTATTTT. This translates into CASSDSGTSRTDTQYF.

CDR3 protein: CASSVGWGAEAFF. The CDR3 DNA sequence: TGTGCCAGCAGCGTAGGGTGGGGCGCTGAAGCTTTCTTT. The chain employs TRBV11-2 and TRBJ1-1, with a weak D call TRBD1 (5 bases). V lost 5 bases and J 6 bases, leaving 13 bases between the germline ends. The CDR3 extends over 13 amino acids. Looked up from germline, CDR1 is SGHAT and CDR2 is FQNNGV.

The J gene is TRBJ1-5, the V gene TRBV15, with TRBD1 identical over 7 bases. This CDR3 is 14 amino acids long. From germline, CDR1 is LNHNV and CDR2 YYDKDF (reference sequence). J lost 9 bases, V lost 3 bases, and 8 bases had no gene match. The CDR3 bases are TGTGCCACCAGCAGCCGGGACAGTCATGTGCCCCAGCATTTT. Protein: CATSSRDSHVPQHF.

This clonotype was seen many times. This chain links TRBV6-2 or TRBV6-3 with TRBJ2-1; no reliable D call. The CDR3 contains 18 residues. Germline CDR1 reads MNHEY; CDR2 reads SVGEGT. With 0 bases removed from V and 3 bases from J, the gap between germline ends came to 18 bases. This CDR3 is CASSYSILPEQYYNEQFF. The CDR3 nucleotides read TGTGCCAGCAGTTACTCGATACTTCCCGAGCAGTACTACAATGAGCAGTTCTTC.

This clonotype was counted between two and nine times. The chain recombines TRBV6-2 or TRBV6-3 with TRBJ2-1; D is perhaps TRBD2 (6 bases). V was cut by 7 bases and J by 0 bases, with 13 bases left in between. The germline V gene has CDR1 MNHEY and CDR2 SVGEGT. The CDR3 runs 15 residues. The CDR3 reads CASTYRDSSYNEQFF. CDR3 nucleotides: TGTGCCAGCACCTACCGGGACTCCTCCTACAATGAGCAGTTCTTC.

The V and J genes are TRBV6-5 and TRBJ2-2; tentatively, D is TRBD1 or TRBD2 (6 bases each). This CDR3 comprises 17 residues. With 2 bases removed from V and 0 bases from J, the gap between germline ends came to 13 bases. Germline V gene sequence: CDR1 MNHEY, CDR2 SVGAGI. The DNA of the CDR3 is TGTGCCAGCAGTTACATGTTGGGGGGCCCGAACACCGGGGAGCTGTTTTTT. Translating it yields CASSYMLGGPNTGELFF.

This clonotype was counted between two and nine times. This chain joins TRBV6-5 and TRBJ2-3, with a tentative D call TRBD2 (7 bases). Between the trimmed V and J ends, which lost 1 base and 1 base, there was a span of 9 bases. Germline lookup yields CDR1 MNHEY and CDR2 SVGAGI. The CDR3 totals 15 residues. CDR3 coding DNA: TGTGCCAGCAGTTACTACGGGGGGCGCACAGATACGCAGTATTTT. This translates into CASSYYGGRTDTQYF.

In its sample, this clonotype was seen a few times. The chain links TRBV12-3 or TRBV12-4 to TRBJ1-5; D possibly corresponds to TRBD1 (5 bases). The CDR3 totals 13 residues. V gave up 1 base and J gave up 9 bases, with 10 bases separating them. CDR3 residues: CASSLVPGGPQHF. The CDR3 bases are TGTGCCAGCAGTTTAGTCCCGGGGGGGCCCCAGCATTTT.

This clonotype was observed a few times. This chain links TRBV18 with TRBJ1-1; 9 bases line up with TRBD1. Germline-derived CDR1 and CDR2 are KGHSH and LQKENI. The V segment lost 6 bases and the J segment 1 base; nucleotides outside the gene matches: 12. The CDR3 is made up of 17 amino acids. For the CDR3, the DNA is TGTGCCAGCTCGCCTTTCCAACCGGGACAGGGGAACACTGAAGCTTTCTTT. This encodes CASSPFQPGQGNTEAFF.

This clonotype was detected many times. J is TRBJ1-3 and V is TRBV28; D unresolved. Trimming cost V 8 bases and J 0 bases, with 11 bases left between them. The CDR3 contains 14 residues. The germline V gene has CDR1 MDHEN and CDR2 SYDVKM. CDR3 loop: CASLGANSGNTIYF. DNA of the CDR3: TGTGCCAGCCTTGGAGCCAACTCTGGAAACACCATATATTTT. Supplemented by reference TRBV28 and TRBJ1-3, the full variable domain reads DVKVTQSSRYLVKRTGEKVFLECVQDMDHENMFWYRQDPGLGLRLIYFSYDVKMKEKGDIPEGYSVSREKKERFSLILESASTNQTSMYLCASLGANSGNTIYFGEGSWLTVV.

V gene TRBV7-2 combines with J gene TRBJ2-7; a weak D match, TRBD2 (6 bases). This CDR3 is 15 amino acids long. Germline V gene lookup returns CDR1 SGHTA and CDR2 FQGNSA. V lost 1 base and J 3 bases, leaving 13 bases between the germline ends. The CDR3 reads CASSLGVGGGYEQYV. The CDR3 DNA reads as TGTGCCAGCAGCTTAGGGGTCGGGGGAGGCTACGAGCAGTACGTC.

This clonotype has a handful of counts. The chain links TRBV5-1 to TRBJ2-3, with TRBD1 matching 10 bases. The V and J ends lost 4 bases and 3 bases, in that order; junction bases with no gene match: 8. The germline CDR1 and CDR2 sequences are SGHRS and YFSETQ. The CDR3 is 16 amino acids. Here the CDR3 reads CASSDRGQGWTDTQYF. The CDR3 nucleotides read TGCGCCAGCAGCGATCGGGGACAGGGGTGGACAGATACGCAGTATTTT.

This chain uses TRBV4-1 with TRBJ1-5; D is ambiguous. Germline-derived CDR1 and CDR2 are MGHRA and YSYEKL. CDR3 length equals 14 residues. With 1 base removed from V and 9 bases from J, the gap between germline ends came to 13 bases. The CDR3 region has the DNA TGCGCCAGCAGCCAAGGATACACGGTTAGGCCCCAGCATTTT. This sequence encodes CASSQGYTVRPQHF.

This clonotype was counted once. This rearrangement joins TRBV20-1 to TRBJ1-5; no firm D call. V lost 2 bases and J lost 2, with 10 bases in between. From germline, CDR1 is DFQATT and CDR2 SNEGSKA (reference sequence). CDR3 length equals 14 residues. CDR3: CSARWVDGNQPQHF. CDR3 bases: TGCAGTGCTAGATGGGTGGATGGCAATCAGCCCCAGCATTTT.

This clonotype was found a few times. This rearrangement joins TRBV5-1 to TRBJ1-2; D is possibly TRBD1 (6 bases). Trimming pared 4 bases from V and 0 bases from J, leaving 13 bases between. In germline, CDR1 is SGHRS, CDR2 YFSETQ. This CDR3 contains 15 residues. The CDR3 here is CASSAGATTNYGYTF. The CDR3 DNA reads as TGCGCCAGCAGCGCAGGGGCTACGACTAACTATGGCTACACCTTC. The full variable domain, with the rest looked up from reference TRBV5-1 and TRBJ1-2, is KAGVTQTPRYLIKTRGQQVTLSCSPISGHRSVSWYQQTPGQGLQFLFEYFSETQRNKGNFPGRFSGRQFSNSRSEMNVSTLELGDSALYLCASSAGATTNYGYTFGSGTRLTVV.

A few counts support this clonotype. The V gene is TRBV6-2 or TRBV6-3, the J gene TRBJ2-1; D is unclear. The CDR3 is 12 residues long. V lost 2 bases and J 5 bases, leaving 4 bases between the germline ends. Germline CDR1 MNHEY, CDR2 SVGEGT. The CDR3 DNA is TGTGCCAGCAGTTACGCCCACAATGAGCAGTTCTTC. The encoded protein is CASSYAHNEQFF.

Only a few counts were recorded for this clonotype. The rearrangement links TRBV2 to TRBJ1-2; D may be TRBD1 (6 bases). The V and J ends lost 2 bases and 5 bases respectively, with 9 bases between them. This CDR3 comprises 13 residues. Germline-derived CDR1 and CDR2 are SNHLY and FYNNEI. The CDR3 protein is CASSEKGGYGYTF. CDR3 nucleotide sequence: TGTGCCAGCAGTGAAAAGGGGGGGTATGGCTACACCTTC.

The chain has TRBV5-1 and TRBJ1-4; D call uncertain. Germline V gives CDR1 SGHRS, CDR2 YFSETQ. CDR3 size: 14 residues. V gave up 4 bases and J gave up 10 bases, with 17 bases separating them. The CDR3 DNA reads TGCGCCAGCAGCGGTGGTGGTCCGGGAAGAAAACTGTTTTTT. Its translation is CASSGGGPGRKLFF. The full variable domain, in which reference TRBV5-1 and TRBJ1-4 provide the parts outside the CDR3, is KAGVTQTPRYLIKTRGQQVTLSCSPISGHRSVSWYQQTPGQGLQFLFEYFSETQRNKGNFPGRFSGRQFSNSRSEMNVSTLELGDSALYLCASSGGGPGRKLFFGSGTQLSVL.

In this sample, this clonotype turned up a few times. This rearrangement joins TRBV7-9 to TRBJ2-5; 7 bases fit TRBD2. Germline CDR1 SEHNR, CDR2 FQNEAQ (reference sequence). J was trimmed by 5 bases and V by 3 bases; bases with no gene match: 6. The CDR3 totals 14 residues. CDR3 loop: CASSFQRGFETQYF. The CDR3 DNA follows: TGTGCCAGCAGCTTCCAGCGGGGTTTTGAGACCCAGTACTTC.

The V call is TRBV24-1, the J call TRBJ2-1; D possibly corresponds to TRBD2 (5 bases). The CDR3 has 16 amino acids. Between the trimmed V and J ends, which lost 5 bases and 0 bases, there was a span of 13 bases. Germline assignment: CDR1 KGHDR and CDR2 SFDVKD. CDR3 sequence: CATSAALVSSYNEQFF. Written as DNA, the CDR3 is TGTGCCACCAGTGCCGCACTAGTTAGCTCCTACAATGAGCAGTTCTTC.

The CDR3, as DNA: TGTGCCAGCAGTTACTCCTCGGGAGGCGAGCAGTACTTC. Its translation: CASSYSSGGEQYF. The rearrangement uses TRBV6-6 and TRBJ2-7; 7 nucleotides agree with TRBD2. V was pared by 0 bases and J by 6 bases, with 2 bases of the junction left unmatched. Germline V gives CDR1 MNHNY, CDR2 SVGAGI (reference sequence). The CDR3 spans 13 residues.

In its sample, this clonotype was seen a few times. This chain links TRBV7-3 with TRBJ2-1, with a tentative D call TRBD2 (6 bases). Trimming took off 5 bases at V and 5 bases at J, with 10 bases between the two ends. Per the germline V gene, CDR1 is SGHTA and CDR2 is FQGTGA. This CDR3 is 13 amino acids long. The CDR3 region has the DNA TGTGCCAGCAGCCGCGGGGCCGACAATGAGCAGTTCTTC. It translates to CASSRGADNEQFF.